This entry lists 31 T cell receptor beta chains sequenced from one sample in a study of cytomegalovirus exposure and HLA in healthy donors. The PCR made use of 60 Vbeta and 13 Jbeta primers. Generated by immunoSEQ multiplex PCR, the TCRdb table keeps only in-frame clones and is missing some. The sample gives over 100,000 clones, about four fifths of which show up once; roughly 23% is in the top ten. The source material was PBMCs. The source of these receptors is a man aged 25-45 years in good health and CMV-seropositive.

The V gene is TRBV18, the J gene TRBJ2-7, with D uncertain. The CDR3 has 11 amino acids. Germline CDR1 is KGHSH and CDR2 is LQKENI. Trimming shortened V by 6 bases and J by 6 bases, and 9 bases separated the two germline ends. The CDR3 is CASSPSVEQYF. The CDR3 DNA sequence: TGTGCCAGCTCCCCCTCGGTCGAGCAGTACTTC.

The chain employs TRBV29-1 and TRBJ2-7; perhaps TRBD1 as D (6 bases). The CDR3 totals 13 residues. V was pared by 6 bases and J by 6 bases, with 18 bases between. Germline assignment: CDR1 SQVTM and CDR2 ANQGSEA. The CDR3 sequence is CSVSGQQGLEQYF. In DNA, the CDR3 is TGCAGCGTCTCGGGCCAACAGGGCCTCGAGCAGTACTTC.

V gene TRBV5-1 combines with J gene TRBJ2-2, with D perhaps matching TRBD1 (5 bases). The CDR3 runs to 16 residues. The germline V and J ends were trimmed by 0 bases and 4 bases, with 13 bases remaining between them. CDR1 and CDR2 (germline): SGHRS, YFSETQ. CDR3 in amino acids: CASSLDGRVTTGELFF. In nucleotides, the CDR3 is TGCGCCAGCAGCTTGGACGGCAGGGTAACCACCGGGGAGCTGTTTTTT.

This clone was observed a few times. The CDR3: CASSTGGHSNTGELFF. CDR3 nucleotides: TGCGCCAGCAGCACGGGGGGGCACTCGAACACCGGGGAGCTGTTTTTT. The chain links TRBV5-1 to TRBJ2-2; 8 nucleotides agree with TRBD2. CDR1 is SGHRS and CDR2 is YFSETQ in the germline V gene. V gave up 4 bases and J gave up 0 bases; unmatched junction bases: 5. This CDR3 spans 16 amino acids.

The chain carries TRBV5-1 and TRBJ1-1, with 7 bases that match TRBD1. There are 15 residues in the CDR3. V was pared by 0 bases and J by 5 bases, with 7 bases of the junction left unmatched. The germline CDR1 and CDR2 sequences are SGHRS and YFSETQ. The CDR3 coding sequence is TGCGCCAGCAGCTTGGAGCCAGGGGGTTTAACTGAAGCTTTCTTT. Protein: CASSLEPGGLTEAFF.

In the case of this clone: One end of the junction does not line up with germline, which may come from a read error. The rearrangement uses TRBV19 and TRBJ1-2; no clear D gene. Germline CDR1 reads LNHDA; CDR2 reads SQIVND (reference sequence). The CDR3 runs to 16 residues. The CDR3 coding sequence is TGTGCCAGTATCCCCCCGGAAGGAGAGTCTAACTATGGCTACATCTTC. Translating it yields CASIPPEGESNYGYIF.

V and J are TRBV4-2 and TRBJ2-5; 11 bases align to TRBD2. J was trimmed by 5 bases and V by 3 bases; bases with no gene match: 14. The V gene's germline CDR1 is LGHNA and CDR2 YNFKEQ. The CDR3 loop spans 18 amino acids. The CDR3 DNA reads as TGTGCCAGCAGCCAGCAGACTAGCGGGGAGATGACGGGGGAGACCCAGTACTTC. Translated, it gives CASSQQTSGEMTGETQYF.

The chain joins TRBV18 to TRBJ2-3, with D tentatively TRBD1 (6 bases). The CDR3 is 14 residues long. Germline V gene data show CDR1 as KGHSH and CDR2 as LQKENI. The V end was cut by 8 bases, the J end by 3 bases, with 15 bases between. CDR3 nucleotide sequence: TGTGCCAGCACTTGGACAGATACAACAGATACGCAGTATTTT. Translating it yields CASTWTDTTDTQYF.

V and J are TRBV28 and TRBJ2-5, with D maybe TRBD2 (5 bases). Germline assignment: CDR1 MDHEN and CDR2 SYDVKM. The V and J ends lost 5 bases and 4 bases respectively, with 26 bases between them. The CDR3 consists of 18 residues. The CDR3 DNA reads TGTGCCAGCAGTCCCTCCACGTTCGGTGCGGGTTTGCGAGAGACCCAGTACTTC. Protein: CASSPSTFGAGLRETQYF.

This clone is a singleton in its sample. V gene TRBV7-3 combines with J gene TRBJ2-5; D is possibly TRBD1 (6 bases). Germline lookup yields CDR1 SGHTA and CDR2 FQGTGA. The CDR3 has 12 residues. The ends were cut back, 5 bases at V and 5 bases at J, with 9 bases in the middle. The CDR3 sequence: CASSRQGETQYF. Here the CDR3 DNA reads TGTGCCAGCAGCCGGCAGGGGGAGACCCAGTACTTC.

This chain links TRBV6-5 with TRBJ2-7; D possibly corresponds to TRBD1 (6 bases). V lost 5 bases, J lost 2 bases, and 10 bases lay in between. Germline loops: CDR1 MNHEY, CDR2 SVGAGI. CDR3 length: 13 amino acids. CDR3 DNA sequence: TGTGCCAGCAGTCCAGGGGTGGCCTACGAGCAGTACGTC. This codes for CASSPGVAYEQYV.

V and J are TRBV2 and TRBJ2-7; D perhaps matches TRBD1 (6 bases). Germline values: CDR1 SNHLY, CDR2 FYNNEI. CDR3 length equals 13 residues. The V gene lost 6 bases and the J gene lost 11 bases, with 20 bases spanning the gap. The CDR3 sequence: CASRDSLQGKEYV. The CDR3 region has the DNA TGTGCCAGCAGGGATTCTCTACAGGGAAAAGAGTACGTC.

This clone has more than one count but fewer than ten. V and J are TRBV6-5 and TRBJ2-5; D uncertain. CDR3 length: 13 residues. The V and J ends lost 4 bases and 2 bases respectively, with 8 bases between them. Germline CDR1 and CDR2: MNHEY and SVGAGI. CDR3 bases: TGTGCCAGCAGTTCCCGTGAGCAAGAGACCCAGTACTTC. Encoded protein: CASSSREQETQYF.

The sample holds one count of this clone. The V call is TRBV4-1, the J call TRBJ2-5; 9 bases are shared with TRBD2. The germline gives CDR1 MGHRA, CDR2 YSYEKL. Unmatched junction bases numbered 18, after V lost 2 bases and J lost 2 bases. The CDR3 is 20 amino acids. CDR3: CASSQKGSLAGSPGQETQYF. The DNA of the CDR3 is TGCGCCAGCAGCCAAAAGGGTTCGCTAGCGGGGAGTCCTGGACAAGAGACCCAGTACTTC.

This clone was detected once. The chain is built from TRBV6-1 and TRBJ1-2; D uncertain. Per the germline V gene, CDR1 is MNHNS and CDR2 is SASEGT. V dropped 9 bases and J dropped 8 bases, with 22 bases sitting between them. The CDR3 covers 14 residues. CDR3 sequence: CASGSPGREGGYTF. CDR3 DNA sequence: TGTGCCAGTGGATCGCCGGGCCGCGAGGGAGGCTACACCTTC.

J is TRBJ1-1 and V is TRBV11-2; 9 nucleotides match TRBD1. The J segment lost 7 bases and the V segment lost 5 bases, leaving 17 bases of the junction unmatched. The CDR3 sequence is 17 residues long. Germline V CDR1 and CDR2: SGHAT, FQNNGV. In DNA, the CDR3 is TGTGCCAGCAGCATCAATCGGGACAGGGTGGAGTTTAGTGAAGCTTTCTTT. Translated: CASSINRDRVEFSEAFF.

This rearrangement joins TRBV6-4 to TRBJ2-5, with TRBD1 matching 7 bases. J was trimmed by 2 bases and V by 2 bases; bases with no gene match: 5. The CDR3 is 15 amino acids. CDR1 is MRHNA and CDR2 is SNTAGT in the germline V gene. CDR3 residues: CASSDPGQHQETQYF. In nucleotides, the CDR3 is TGTGCCAGCAGTGACCCGGGACAGCATCAAGAGACCCAGTACTTC.

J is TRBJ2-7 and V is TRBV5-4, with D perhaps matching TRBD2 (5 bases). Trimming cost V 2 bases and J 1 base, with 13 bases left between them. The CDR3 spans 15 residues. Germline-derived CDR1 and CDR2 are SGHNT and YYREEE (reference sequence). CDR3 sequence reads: CASSFRGRRSYEQYV. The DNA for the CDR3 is TGTGCCAGCAGCTTCCGAGGGAGACGGTCCTACGAGCAGTACGTC.

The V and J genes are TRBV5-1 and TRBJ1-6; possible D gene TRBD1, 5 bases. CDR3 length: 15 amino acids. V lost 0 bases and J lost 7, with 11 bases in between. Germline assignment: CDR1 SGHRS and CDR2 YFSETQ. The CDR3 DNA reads TGCGCCAGCAGCTTGGAGGTGTCAGGGAATTCACCCCTCCACTTT. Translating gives CASSLEVSGNSPLHF.

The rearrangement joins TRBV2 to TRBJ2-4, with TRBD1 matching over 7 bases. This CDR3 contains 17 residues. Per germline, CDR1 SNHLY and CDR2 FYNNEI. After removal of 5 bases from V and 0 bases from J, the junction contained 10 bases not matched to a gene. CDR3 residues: CASSRTGADLAKNIQYF. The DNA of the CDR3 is TGTGCCAGCAGTCGGACAGGAGCCGACCTAGCCAAAAACATTCAGTACTTC. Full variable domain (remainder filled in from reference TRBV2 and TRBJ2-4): EPEVTQTPSHQVTQMGQEVILRCVPISNHLYFYWYRQILGQKVEFLVSFYNNEISEKSEIFDDQFSVERPDGSNFTLKIRSTKLEDSAMYFCASSRTGADLAKNIQYFGAGTRLSVL.

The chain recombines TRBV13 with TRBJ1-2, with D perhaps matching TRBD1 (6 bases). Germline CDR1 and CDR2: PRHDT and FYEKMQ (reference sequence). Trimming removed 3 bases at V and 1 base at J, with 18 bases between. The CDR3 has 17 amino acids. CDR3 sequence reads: CASSFGGSEGVNYGYTF. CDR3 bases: TGTGCCAGCAGCTTTGGCGGCTCCGAGGGGGTTAACTATGGCTACACCTTC.

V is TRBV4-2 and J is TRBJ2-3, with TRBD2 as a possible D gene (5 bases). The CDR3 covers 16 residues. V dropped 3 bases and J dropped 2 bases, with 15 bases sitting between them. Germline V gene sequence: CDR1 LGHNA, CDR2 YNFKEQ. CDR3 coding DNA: TGTGCCAGCAGCCAGGGAGACACCTCTGACACAGATACGCAGTATTTT. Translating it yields CASSQGDTSDTDTQYF.

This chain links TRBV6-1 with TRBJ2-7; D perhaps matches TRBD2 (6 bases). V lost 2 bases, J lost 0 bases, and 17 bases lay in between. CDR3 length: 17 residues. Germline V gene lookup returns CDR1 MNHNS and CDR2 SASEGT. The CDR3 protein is CASSEIRRGPSSYEQYV. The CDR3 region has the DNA TGTGCCAGCAGTGAAATCCGGCGGGGCCCCAGCTCCTACGAGCAGTACGTC.

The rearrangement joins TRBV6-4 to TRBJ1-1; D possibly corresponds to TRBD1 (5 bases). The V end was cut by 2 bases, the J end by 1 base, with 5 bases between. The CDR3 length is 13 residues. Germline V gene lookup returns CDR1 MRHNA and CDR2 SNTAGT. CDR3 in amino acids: CASSDRGNTEAFF. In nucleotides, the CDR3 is TGTGCCAGCAGTGACAGGGGGAACACTGAAGCTTTCTTT.

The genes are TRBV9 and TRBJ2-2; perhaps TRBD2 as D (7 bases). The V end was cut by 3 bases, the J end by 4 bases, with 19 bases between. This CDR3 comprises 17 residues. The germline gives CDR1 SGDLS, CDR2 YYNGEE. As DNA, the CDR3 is TGTGCCAGCAGCGCGCCAAGGGGGGGGGCCTTCACCGGGGAGCTGTTTTTT. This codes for CASSAPRGGAFTGELFF.

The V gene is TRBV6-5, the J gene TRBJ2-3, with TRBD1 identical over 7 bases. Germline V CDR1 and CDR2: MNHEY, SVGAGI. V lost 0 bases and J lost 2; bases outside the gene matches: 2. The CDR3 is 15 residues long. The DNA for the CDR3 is TGTGCCAGCAGTTACTCGGGGACAGCCACAGATACGCAGTATTTT. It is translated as CASSYSGTATDTQYF.

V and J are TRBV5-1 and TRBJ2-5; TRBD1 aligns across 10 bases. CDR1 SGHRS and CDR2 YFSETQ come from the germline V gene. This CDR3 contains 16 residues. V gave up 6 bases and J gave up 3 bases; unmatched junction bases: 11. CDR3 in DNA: TGCGCCAGCAACACCGGGACAGGGGCGACGGAAGAGACCCAGTACTTC. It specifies CASNTGTGATEETQYF.

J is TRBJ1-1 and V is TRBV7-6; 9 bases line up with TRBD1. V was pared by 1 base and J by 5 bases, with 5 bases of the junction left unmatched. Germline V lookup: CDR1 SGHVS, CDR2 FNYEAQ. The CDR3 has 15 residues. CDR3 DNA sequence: TGTGCCAGCAGCTTAGGTGGGACAGGGTTAACTGAAGCTTTCTTT. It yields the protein CASSLGGTGLTEAFF. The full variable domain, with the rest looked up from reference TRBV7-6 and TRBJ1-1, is GAGVSQSPRYKVTKRGQDVALRCDPISGHVSLYWYRQALGQGPEFLTYFNYEAQQDKSGLPNDRFSAERPEGSISTLTIQRTEQRDSAMYRCASSLGGTGLTEAFFGQGTRLTVV.

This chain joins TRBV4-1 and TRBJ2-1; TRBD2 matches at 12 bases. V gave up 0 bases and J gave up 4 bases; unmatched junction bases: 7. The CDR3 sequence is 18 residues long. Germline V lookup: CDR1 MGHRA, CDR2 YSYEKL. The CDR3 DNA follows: TGCGCCAGCAGCCAAGATTATTTAGGACTAGCGGGGTACAATGAGCAGTTCTTC. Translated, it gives CASSQDYLGLAGYNEQFF.

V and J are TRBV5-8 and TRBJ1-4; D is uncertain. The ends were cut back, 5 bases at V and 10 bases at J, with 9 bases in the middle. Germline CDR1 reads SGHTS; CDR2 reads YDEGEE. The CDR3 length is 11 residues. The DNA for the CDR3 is TGTGCCAGCAGAAACGGCGGAAAACTGTTTTTT. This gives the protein CASRNGGKLFF.

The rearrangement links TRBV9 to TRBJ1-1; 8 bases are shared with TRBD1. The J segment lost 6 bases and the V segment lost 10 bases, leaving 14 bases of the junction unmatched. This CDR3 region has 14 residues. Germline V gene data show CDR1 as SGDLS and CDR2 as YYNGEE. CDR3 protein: CAWPRDRGNSEAFF. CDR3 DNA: TGTGCCTGGCCCCGTGACAGGGGTAACTCTGAAGCTTTCTTT.